This T cell receptor beta chain was obtained from a study of CD4 T cell repertoires in COVID-19. The memory T cells were sequenced right after ex vivo isolation, without culture. The junction had 9 bases not matched to a gene; V was cut back by 2 bases and J by 1 base. The CDR3 has 18 amino acids. The germline gives CDR1 SGDLS, CDR2 YYNGEE. Assay used: immunoSEQ multiplex PCR; TCRdb lists only in-frame clones, some missing. The sample has about 22,000 clones, around 87% seen once. The chain uses TRBV9 and TRBJ2-7, with 13 bases lining up with TRBD2. The sample was central memory CD4+ T cells from blood, taken before the COVID-19 pandemic. This sequence originates from a human donor who had COVID-19. The CDR3 DNA is TGTGCCAGCAGCGTCTTGACTAGCGGGGGGCCCCTATCCTACGAGCAGTACTTC. This translates into CASSVLTSGGPLSYEQYF.